The 21 T cell receptor beta chains below come from one sample, sequenced in a study of prognosis after radiotherapy for stage I lung cancer. Amplicons of TCR beta CDR3 were generated from genomic DNA by two-round multiplex PCR. Primers specific to each TRBV and TRBJ gene were used in first-round PCR. TCRdb independently ran MiXCR on the multiplex PCR reads; one entry per CDR3 protein. The sample has over 15,000 distinct CDR3 sequences; just under 45% are singletons. Sequenced here: PBMCs, sampled before or after stereotactic body radiation therapy (not recorded which). The receptors here all came from a donor of 50 years or more with non-small cell lung cancer.

On this clonotype itself: A far larger clone is just one base off, so this is likely a read error. J is TRBJ1-6 and V is TRBV6-5; 8 bases align to TRBD1. The CDR3 covers 14 residues. Germline V CDR1 and CDR2: MNHEY, SVGAGI. The CDR3 loop is CTSSGQGVRSPLHF. The CDR3 DNA follows: TGTACCAGCAGCGGACAGGGAGTGAGGTCACCCCTCCACTTT.

This clonotype is medium-sized in the sample. CDR3 coding DNA: TGTGCCAGCAGTGAAGCGGGGGGGAAATATCAGCCCCAGCATTTT. Translation gives CASSEAGGKYQPQHF. The chain couples TRBV6-1 to TRBJ1-5; TRBD1 is a possible D gene (5 bases). From germline, CDR1 is MNHNS and CDR2 SASEGT. The length of the CDR3 is 15 residues. The germline V and J ends were trimmed by 0 bases and 5 bases, with 11 bases remaining between them.

In DNA, the CDR3 is TGTGCCAGCAGCTTGGAGGGAGGGCCGACGGATACGCAGTATTTT. This codes for CASSLEGGPTDTQYF. This sequence joins TRBV5-8 and TRBJ2-3, with 7 bases that match TRBD2. The CDR3 has 15 amino acids. Germline lookup yields CDR1 SGHTS and CDR2 YDEGEE. The J segment lost 6 bases and the V segment lost 0 bases, leaving 7 bases of the junction unmatched.

Turning to this clonotype: A single base is all that separates this from a far larger clone, so a read error is likely. This chain connects TRBV6-5 to TRBJ2-1, with TRBD2 identical over 12 bases. The CDR3 is made up of 16 amino acids. After removal of 5 bases from V and 4 bases from J, the junction contained 6 bases not matched to a gene. Germline V gives CDR1 MNHEY, CDR2 SVGAGI. Written as DNA, the CDR3 is TGTGCCAGCAGTCTCGGGACTAGCGGGTATTACAATGAGCAGTTCTTC. Its translation is CASSLGTSGYYNEQFF.

A note on this clonotype: A read error is possible here, since a much larger clone lies one base away. The chain couples TRBV5-5 to TRBJ2-3, with D possibly matching TRBD1 (5 bases). Germline V gene sequence: CDR1 SGHKS, CDR2 YYEKEE (reference sequence). V was pared by 2 bases and J by 2 bases, with 12 bases between. The CDR3 has 15 residues. DNA of the CDR3: TGTGCCAGCAGCTTTAAAATGGGGCACACAGATACGCAGTATTTT. Protein sequence: CASSFKMGHTDTQYF.

This chain joins TRBV12-3 or TRBV12-4 and TRBJ1-6; D unclear. This CDR3 spans 14 amino acids. V was cut by 6 bases and J by 6 bases, with 12 bases left in between. CDR3 loop: CASRGSQSNSPLHF. CDR3 nucleotide sequence: TGTGCCAGCAGGGGATCTCAGAGTAATTCACCCCTCCACTTT.

This clonotype was seen many times. A much larger clone sits a single nucleotide away, making a read error possible. The V and J genes are TRBV28 and TRBJ2-6; D tentatively fits TRBD1 or TRBD2 (6 bases each). The CDR3 covers 18 residues. Germline V gene lookup returns CDR1 MDHEN and CDR2 SYDVKM. This CDR3 reads CASISGGGARSGANALTF. The DNA for the CDR3 is TGTGCCAGCATTAGCGGAGGGGGAGCTCGATCTGGGGCCAACGCCCTGACTTTC.

There are many counts of this clonotype. The chain has TRBV12-3 or TRBV12-4 and TRBJ2-1, with 9 bases identical to TRBD2. The CDR3 is 16 residues long. Trimming removed 5 bases from V and 8 bases from J; junction bases left unmatched: 13. The chain's CDR3 is CASSRAGTSFTHEQFF. The DNA for the CDR3 is TGTGCCAGCAGTCGTGCCGGGACTAGCTTTACCCATGAGCAGTTCTTC.

The rearrangement links TRBV9 to TRBJ1-1, with 7 positions matching TRBD1. Germline trimming cut 4 bases from V and 0 bases from J; bases unmatched to any gene: 3. This CDR3 has 14 residues. CDR1 is SGDLS, CDR2 YYNGEE, per germline. The CDR3 sequence is CASSSGTVNTEAFF. The CDR3 nucleotides read TGTGCCAGCAGCTCCGGGACAGTGAACACTGAAGCTTTCTTT.

This clonotype was seen at least ten times. The chain has TRBV30 and TRBJ2-2, with 7 bases identical to TRBD1. Unmatched junction bases numbered 6, after V lost 2 bases and J lost 6 bases. Looked up from germline, CDR1 is GTSNPN and CDR2 is SVGIG (reference sequence). CDR3 length: 14 amino acids. CDR3 in amino acids: CAWSTTGSPGELFF. As DNA, the CDR3 is TGTGCCTGGAGTACGACAGGGAGTCCCGGGGAGCTGTTTTTT.

This clonotype was picked up many times. J is TRBJ2-2 and V is TRBV25-1; weak D call: TRBD1 (6 bases). The CDR3 covers 12 residues. The germline V and J ends were trimmed by 8 bases and 8 bases, with 12 bases remaining between them. The germline gives CDR1 MGHDK, CDR2 SYGVNS. The CDR3 here is CASSPDRGELFF. In DNA, the CDR3 is TGTGCCAGCTCGCCGGACAGAGGGGAGCTGTTTTTT.

CDR3 coding DNA: TGCAGTGCTAGCGGAGCTCGCTACGAGCAGTACTTC. It translates to CSASGARYEQYF. The chain couples TRBV20-1 to TRBJ2-7; D unclear. Germline lookup yields CDR1 DFQATT and CDR2 SNEGSKA (reference sequence). Trimming cost V 3 bases and J 3 bases, with 9 bases left between them. The CDR3 has 12 amino acids.

The chain recombines TRBV10-3 with TRBJ1-4; no definite D call. The germline V and J ends were trimmed by 0 bases and 8 bases, with 4 bases remaining between them. The CDR3 is made up of 12 amino acids. Germline V gives CDR1 ENHRY, CDR2 SYGVKD. Here the CDR3 reads CAISESKEKLFF. The DNA for the CDR3 is TGTGCCATCAGTGAGTCGAAGGAAAAACTGTTTTTT.

The rearrangement links TRBV30 to TRBJ1-2, with no clear D. With 2 bases removed from V and 1 base from J, the gap between germline ends came to 8 bases. CDR3 length equals 13 residues. Per the germline V gene, CDR1 is GTSNPN and CDR2 is SVGIG (reference sequence). CDR3 in amino acids: CAWSRYGNYGYTF. CDR3 DNA: TGTGCCTGGAGTCGGTACGGTAACTATGGCTACACCTTC.

The J gene is TRBJ1-1, the V gene TRBV6-1; 7 nucleotides line up with TRBD1. Germline-derived CDR1 and CDR2 are MNHNS and SASEGT. CDR3 length equals 14 residues. Trimming removed 8 bases from V and 1 base from J; junction bases left unmatched: 7. In nucleotides, the CDR3 is TGTGCCAGCCGGAGGGACAGCGAGAACACTGAAGCTTTCTTT. It yields the protein CASRRDSENTEAFF.

This clonotype was recorded many times. The genes are TRBV9 and TRBJ2-3; a weak D match, TRBD1 (5 bases). Trimming stripped 0 bases from V and 6 bases from J, with 11 bases between. Germline CDR1 and CDR2: SGDLS and YYNGEE. The CDR3 runs to 14 residues. Here the CDR3 DNA reads TGTGCCAGCAGCGTAGAAAGGGGCCGGGATACGCAGTATTTT. It encodes CASSVERGRDTQYF.

The gene calls are TRBV25-1 and TRBJ1-1; D call uncertain. The CDR3 length is 15 residues. V lost 6 bases to trimming and J lost 1 base, with 15 bases between them. The germline CDR1 and CDR2 sequences are MGHDK and SYGVNS. The CDR3 coding sequence is TGTGCCAGCAGACCACTTGGGGAAGGGAACACTGAAGCTTTCTTT. This encodes CASRPLGEGNTEAFF.

Comment on this clonotype: This may be a read error: a much more frequent sequence differs by one nucleotide. The genes are TRBV9 and TRBJ2-5, with D perhaps TRBD1 or TRBD2 (5 bases each). Deletions cut 1 base from V and 4 bases from J, with 8 bases between. The germline gives CDR1 SGDLS, CDR2 YYNGEE. This CDR3 is 13 amino acids long. CDR3: CASSVRGVETQYF. As DNA, the CDR3 is TGTGCCAGCAGCGTAAGAGGGGTAGAGACCCAGTACTTC.

This clonotype was detected ten times or more. This chain uses TRBV7-3 with TRBJ1-1; perhaps TRBD1 as D (6 bases). CDR1 SGHTA and CDR2 FQGTGA come from the germline V gene. This CDR3 comprises 14 residues. Between the trimmed V and J ends, which lost 2 bases and 4 bases, there was a span of 11 bases. The CDR3 reads CASSLGGDSTEAFF. In nucleotides, the CDR3 is TGTGCCAGCAGCTTAGGGGGCGACTCCACTGAAGCTTTCTTT.

This clonotype showed up many times. The V gene is TRBV7-9, the J gene TRBJ1-1; D may be TRBD1 (5 bases). CDR1 is SEHNR, CDR2 FQNEAQ, per germline (reference sequence). This CDR3 is 16 amino acids long. V lost 5 bases to trimming and J lost 2 bases, with 18 bases between them. The CDR3 DNA sequence: TGTGCCAGCAGCATTTCCGGGACTGGGGTCAACACTGAAGCTTTCTTT. Residues: CASSISGTGVNTEAFF.

Regarding this clonotype: A far bigger clonotype differs at one base, so this is likely a read error. J is TRBJ2-1 and V is TRBV6-8; a weak D match, TRBD1 (6 bases). Trimming pared 6 bases from V and 4 bases from J, leaving 13 bases between. This CDR3 spans 14 amino acids. CDR1 and CDR2 from the germline V gene are MNHGY and SAAAGT. DNA for the CDR3: TGTGCCAGCAGCCGCACCGGGACATACAATGAGCAGTTCTTC. Residues: CASSRTGTYNEQFF.